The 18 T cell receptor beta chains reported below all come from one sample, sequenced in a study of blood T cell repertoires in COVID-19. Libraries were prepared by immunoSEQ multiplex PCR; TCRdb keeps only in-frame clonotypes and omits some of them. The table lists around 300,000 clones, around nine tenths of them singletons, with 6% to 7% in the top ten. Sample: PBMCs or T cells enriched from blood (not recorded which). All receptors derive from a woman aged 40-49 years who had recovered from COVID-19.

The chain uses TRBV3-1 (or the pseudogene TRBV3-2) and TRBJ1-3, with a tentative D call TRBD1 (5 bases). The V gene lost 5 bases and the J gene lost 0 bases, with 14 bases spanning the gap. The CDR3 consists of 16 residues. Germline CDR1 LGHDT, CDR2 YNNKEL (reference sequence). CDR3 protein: CASSEAGLSSGNTIYF. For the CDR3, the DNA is TGTGCCAGCAGCGAAGCGGGACTGTCCTCTGGAAACACCATATATTTT.

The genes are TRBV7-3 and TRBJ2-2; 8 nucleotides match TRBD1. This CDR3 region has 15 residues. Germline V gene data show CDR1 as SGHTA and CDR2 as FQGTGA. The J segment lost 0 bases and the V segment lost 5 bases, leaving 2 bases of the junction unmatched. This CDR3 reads CASSPGGANTGELFF. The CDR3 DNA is TGTGCCAGCAGCCCAGGGGGCGCGAACACCGGGGAGCTGTTTTTT.

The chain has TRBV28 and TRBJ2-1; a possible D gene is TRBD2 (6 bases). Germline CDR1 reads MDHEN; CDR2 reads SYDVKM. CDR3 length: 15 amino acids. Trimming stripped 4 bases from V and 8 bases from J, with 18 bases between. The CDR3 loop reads CASSSGGAILDEQFF. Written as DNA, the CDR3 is TGTGCCAGCAGTTCCGGGGGAGCCATTTTGGATGAGCAGTTCTTC. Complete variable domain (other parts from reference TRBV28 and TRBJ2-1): DVKVTQSSRYLVKRTGEKVFLECVQDMDHENMFWYRQDPGLGLRLIYFSYDVKMKEKGDIPEGYSVSREKKERFSLILESASTNQTSMYLCASSSGGAILDEQFFGPGTRLTVL.

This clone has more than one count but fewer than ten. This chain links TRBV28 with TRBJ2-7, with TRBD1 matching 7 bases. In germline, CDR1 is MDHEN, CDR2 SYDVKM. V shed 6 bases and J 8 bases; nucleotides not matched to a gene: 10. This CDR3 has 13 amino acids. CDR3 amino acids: CASSPSRGNKQYF. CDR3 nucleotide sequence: TGTGCCAGCAGCCCCTCCAGGGGGAACAAGCAGTACTTC.

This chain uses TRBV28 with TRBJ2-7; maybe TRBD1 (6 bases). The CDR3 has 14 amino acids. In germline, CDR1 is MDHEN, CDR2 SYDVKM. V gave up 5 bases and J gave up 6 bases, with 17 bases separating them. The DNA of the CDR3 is TGTGCCAGCAGTGACGGATTGGGGGCCTCCGAGCAGTACTTC. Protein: CASSDGLGASEQYF.

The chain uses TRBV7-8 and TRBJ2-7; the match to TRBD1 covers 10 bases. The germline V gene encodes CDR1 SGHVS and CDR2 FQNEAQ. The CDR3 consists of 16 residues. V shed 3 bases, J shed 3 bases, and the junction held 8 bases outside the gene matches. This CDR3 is CASSLGSRDRGYEQYF. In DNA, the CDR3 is TGTGCCAGCAGCTTGGGTTCCCGGGACAGGGGCTACGAGCAGTACTTC.

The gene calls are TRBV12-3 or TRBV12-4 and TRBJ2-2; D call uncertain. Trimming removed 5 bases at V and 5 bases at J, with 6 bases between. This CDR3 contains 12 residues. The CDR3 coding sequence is TGTGCCAGCAGTCCGACAACCGGGGAGCTGTTTTTT. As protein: CASSPTTGELFF.

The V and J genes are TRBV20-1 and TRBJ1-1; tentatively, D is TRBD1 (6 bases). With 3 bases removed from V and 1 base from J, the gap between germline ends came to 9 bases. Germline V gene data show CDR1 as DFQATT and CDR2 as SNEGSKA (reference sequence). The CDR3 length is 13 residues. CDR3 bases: TGCAGTGCTAGTGGGGGACAGAACACTGAAGCTTTCTTT. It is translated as CSASGGQNTEAFF.

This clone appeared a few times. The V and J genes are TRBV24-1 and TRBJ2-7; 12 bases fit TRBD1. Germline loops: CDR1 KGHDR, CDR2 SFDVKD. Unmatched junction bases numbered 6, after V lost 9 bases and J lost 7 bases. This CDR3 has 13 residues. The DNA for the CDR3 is TGTGCCACCGCCGGGACAGGGGGCAGGGAGCAGTACTTC. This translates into CATAGTGGREQYF.

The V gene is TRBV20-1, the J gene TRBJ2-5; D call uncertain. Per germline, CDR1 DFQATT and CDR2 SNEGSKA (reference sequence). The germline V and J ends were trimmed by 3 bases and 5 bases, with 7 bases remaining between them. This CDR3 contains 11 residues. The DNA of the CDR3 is TGCAGTGCTAGGACTCTGGAGACCCAGTACTTC. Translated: CSARTLETQYF.

The CDR3 DNA reads TGTGCCAGCAGTTCCCCCGGGACTAGCGGGAGTAATGAGCAGTTCTTC. Translating it yields CASSSPGTSGSNEQFF. This chain links TRBV6-5 with TRBJ2-1; 14 positions match TRBD2. Germline values: CDR1 MNHEY, CDR2 SVGAGI. V trimming: 4 bases; J trimming: 7 bases; junction bases outside the gene matches: 6. The CDR3 contains 16 residues.

The CDR3 DNA reads TGTGCCAGCAGTTACCATGGACAGGGCTTGGGGCCCCAGCATTTT. Residues: CASSYHGQGLGPQHF. The chain carries TRBV6-2 or TRBV6-3 and TRBJ1-5, with 8 nucleotides matching TRBD1. This CDR3 region has 15 residues. Germline-derived CDR1 and CDR2 are MNHEY and SVGEGT. V was clipped by 2 bases and J by 9 bases; unmatched bases: 9.

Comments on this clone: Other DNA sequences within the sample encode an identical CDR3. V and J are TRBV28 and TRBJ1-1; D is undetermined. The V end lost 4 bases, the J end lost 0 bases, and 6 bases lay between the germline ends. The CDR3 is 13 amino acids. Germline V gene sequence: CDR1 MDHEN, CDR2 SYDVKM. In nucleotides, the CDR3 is TGTGCCAGCAGTTCTACTGTGAACACTGAAGCTTTCTTT. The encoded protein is CASSSTVNTEAFF. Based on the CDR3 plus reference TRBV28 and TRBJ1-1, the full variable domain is DVKVTQSSRYLVKRTGEKVFLECVQDMDHENMFWYRQDPGLGLRLIYFSYDVKMKEKGDIPEGYSVSREKKERFSLILESASTNQTSMYLCASSSTVNTEAFFGQGTRLTVV.

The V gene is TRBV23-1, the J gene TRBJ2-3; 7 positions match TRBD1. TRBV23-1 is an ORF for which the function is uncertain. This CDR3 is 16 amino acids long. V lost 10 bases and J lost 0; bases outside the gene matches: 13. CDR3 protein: CATQKPTGKSTDTQYF. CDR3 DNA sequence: TGCGCCACCCAGAAACCGACAGGGAAGAGCACAGATACGCAGTATTTT.

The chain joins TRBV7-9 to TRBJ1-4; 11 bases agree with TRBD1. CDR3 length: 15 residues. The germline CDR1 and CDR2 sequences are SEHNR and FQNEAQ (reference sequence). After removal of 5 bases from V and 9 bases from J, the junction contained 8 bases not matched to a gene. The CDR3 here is CASSIRDRGTQKLFF. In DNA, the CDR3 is TGTGCCAGCAGCATACGGGACAGGGGGACGCAAAAACTGTTTTTT.

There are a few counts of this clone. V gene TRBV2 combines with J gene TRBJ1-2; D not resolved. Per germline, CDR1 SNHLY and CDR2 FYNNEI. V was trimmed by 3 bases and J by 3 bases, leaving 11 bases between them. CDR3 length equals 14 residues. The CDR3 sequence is CASSDWRDHYGYTF. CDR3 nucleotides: TGTGCCAGCAGTGATTGGAGGGATCACTATGGCTACACCTTC.

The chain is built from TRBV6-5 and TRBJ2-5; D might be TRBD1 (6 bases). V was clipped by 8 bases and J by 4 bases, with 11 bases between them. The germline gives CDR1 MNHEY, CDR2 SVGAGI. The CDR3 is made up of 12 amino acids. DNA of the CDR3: TGTGCCAGCGGGGCCAGGGGAGAGACCCAGTACTTC. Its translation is CASGARGETQYF.

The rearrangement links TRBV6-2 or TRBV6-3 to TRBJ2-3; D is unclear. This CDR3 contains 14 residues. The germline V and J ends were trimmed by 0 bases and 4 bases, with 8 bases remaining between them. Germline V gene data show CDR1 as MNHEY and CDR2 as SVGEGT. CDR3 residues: CASSYSQRADTQYF. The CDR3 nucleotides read TGTGCCAGCAGTTACTCCCAGCGAGCAGATACGCAGTATTTT.